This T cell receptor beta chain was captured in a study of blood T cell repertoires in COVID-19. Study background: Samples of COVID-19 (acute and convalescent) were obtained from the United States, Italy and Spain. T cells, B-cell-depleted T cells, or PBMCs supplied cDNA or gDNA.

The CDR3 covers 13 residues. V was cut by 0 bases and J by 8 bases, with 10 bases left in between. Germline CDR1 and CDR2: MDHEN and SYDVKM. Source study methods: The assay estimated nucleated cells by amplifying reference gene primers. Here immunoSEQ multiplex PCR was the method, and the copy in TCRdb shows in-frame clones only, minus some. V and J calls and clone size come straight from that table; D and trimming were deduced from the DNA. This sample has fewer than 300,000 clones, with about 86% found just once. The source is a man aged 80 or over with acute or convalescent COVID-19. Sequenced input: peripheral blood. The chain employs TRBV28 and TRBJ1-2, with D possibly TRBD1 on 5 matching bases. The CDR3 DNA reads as TGTGCCAGCAGTTTATGGGGGGGATGGGGCTACACCTTC. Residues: CASSLWGGWGYTF.